Detailed here is one T cell receptor (beta chain). Clones were read by immunoSEQ multiplex PCR, and TCRdb kept only the in-frame ones, dropping some. Of over 2,000,000 clones in the sample, roughly 93% were seen once. The sample comes from a study of shared clonotypes between healthy human individuals. CDR1 is SGDLS and CDR2 is YYNGEE in the germline V gene. Deletions cut 4 bases from V and 2 bases from J, with 9 bases between. The CDR3 runs to 13 residues. Naive CD8 cells comprised CD45RO-negative, CCR7-positively selected cells, excluding terminally differentiated effector memory CD45RA+ cells. This rearrangement joins TRBV9 to TRBJ1-2; TRBD1 might be the D (6 bases). The clonotype was recovered from a man between 18 and 29 years old in good health. Some clones in this sample may be carry-over from other donors' samples. Specimen: naive CD8+ T cells from PBMCs. The CDR3: CASSFGQNYGYTF. CDR3 bases: TGTGCCAGCAGCTTTGGACAGAACTATGGCTACACCTTC.